The sequence of this T cell receptor beta chain was determined in a study of vaccination effects on CD4 cells after COVID-19. Across the study: Median timing of post-vaccine samples was 72 days after the second dose. Findings of the study overall: Clones that were induced by infection or by vaccine showed marked contraction late after vaccination.

Cells that had been cultured for less than 13 days were the source of isolated CD4+ T cells. The vaccine given was either BNT162b2 or mRNA-1273, in two doses. None of the vaccinated had previously contracted SARS-CoV-2, and their nucleocapsid antibodies tested negative. This CDR3 is built from 13 residues. Trimming stripped 1 base from V and 13 bases from J, with 13 bases between. Per germline, CDR1 SEHNR and CDR2 FQNEAQ (reference sequence). Generated by immunoSEQ multiplex PCR, the TCRdb table keeps only in-frame clones and is missing some. The repertoire has 45,000 to 55,000 clones, approximately 70% of them found once; the top ten carry 6% to 7%. Note on this clone: The antigen is unknown.

The receptor's source is a human donor who received a COVID-19 vaccine. V is TRBV7-9 and J is TRBJ1-4; TRBD1 is a possible D gene (5 bases). The sample consisted of CD4+ T cells from PBMCs cultured without peptide, taken after COVID-19 vaccination. Written as DNA, the CDR3 is TGTGCCAGCAGCTTAGAACCAGGGAAACGACTGTTTTTT. Amino acid sequence: CASSLEPGKRLFF.